Given below is one TCR beta chain in context. TCRdb fed the PCR reads into MiXCR, producing one record per CDR3 protein. The sample lists 9,500 to 15,000 distinct CDR3 sequences, 45% to 70% occurring once. This specimen belongs to a study of tumor-infiltrating lymphocytes in oesophageal squamous cell carcinoma. Germline V gene sequence: CDR1 MNHNS, CDR2 SASEGT. The CDR3 runs to 15 residues. The ends were cut back, 2 bases at V and 5 bases at J, with 16 bases in the middle. The V gene is TRBV6-1, the J gene TRBJ2-7, with D unclear. The TCR was taken from a female donor with esophageal squamous cell carcinoma. Sequencing input: esophageal tumor tissue. DNA for the CDR3: TGTGCCAGCAGTGAAAGCTCAGCACGGAAAGACGAGCAGTACTTC. As protein: CASSESSARKDEQYF.